One and the same sample provided the 32 T cell receptor beta chains below, sequenced in a study of OX40 agonist ivuxolimab in advanced cancers. Only in-frame clones appear in the TCRdb table, and some are missing; sequencing was by immunoSEQ multiplex PCR. The sample shows around 90,000 clones, approximately 90% of them seen only once. The sequenced sample was CD4+ or CD8+ T cells sorted from blood, obtained in a trial of the OX40 agonist ivuxolimab. These receptors came from an adult with an advanced solid tumor such as melanoma, head and neck, liver or kidney cancer.

The CDR3 sequence: CASSPQDPSSYEQYF. The CDR3 bases are TGTGCCAGCAGTCCACAAGATCCAAGCTCCTACGAGCAGTACTTC. The chain has TRBV2 and TRBJ2-7, with no clear D. The V gene's germline CDR1 is SNHLY and CDR2 FYNNEI. The V and J ends lost 5 bases and 0 bases respectively, with 14 bases between them. This CDR3 has 15 residues. The full variable domain, in which reference TRBV2 and TRBJ2-7 provide the parts outside the CDR3, is EPEVTQTPSHQVTQMGQEVILRCVPISNHLYFYWYRQILGQKVEFLVSFYNNEISEKSEIFDDQFSVERPDGSNFTLKIRSTKLEDSAMYFCASSPQDPSSYEQYFGPGTRLTVT.

The chain couples TRBV11-2 to TRBJ2-5; 7 bases line up with TRBD1. The CDR3 has 16 amino acids. The J segment lost 5 bases and the V segment lost 0 bases, leaving 9 bases of the junction unmatched. The germline V gene has CDR1 SGHAT and CDR2 FQNNGV. The CDR3 loop is CASSLDWDRLRETQYF. In nucleotides, the CDR3 is TGTGCCAGCAGCTTAGATTGGGACAGATTGAGGGAGACCCAGTACTTC. Full variable domain (missing parts from reference TRBV11-2 and TRBJ2-5): EAGVAQSPRYKIIEKRQSVAFWCNPISGHATLYWYQQILGQGPKLLIQFQNNGVVDDSQLPKDRFSAERLKGVDSTLKIQPAKLEDSAVYLCASSLDWDRLRETQYFGPGTRLLVL.

This clone has a single count. V is TRBV2 and J is TRBJ1-5; D is undetermined. V gave up 4 bases and J gave up 6 bases, with 13 bases separating them. The CDR3 length is 14 residues. Per the germline V gene, CDR1 is SNHLY and CDR2 is FYNNEI. CDR3 sequence (DNA): TGTGCCAGCAGTGCGATGGTTTTGGGTCAGCCCCAGCATTTT. Translated: CASSAMVLGQPQHF.

In this sample, this clone turned up once. The chain couples TRBV18 to TRBJ2-2; TRBD2 matches 8 bases. Germline CDR1 KGHSH, CDR2 LQKENI. This CDR3 is 18 amino acids long. J lost 1 base, V lost 0 bases, and 7 bases had no gene match. Here the CDR3 DNA reads TGTGCCAGCTCACCACCTCCAGCGGGAGTAGGGAACACCGGGGAGCTGTTTTTT. Its protein product is CASSPPPAGVGNTGELFF.

The CDR3 spells CASSLIGGLAGGPGTDTQYF. Here the CDR3 DNA reads TGCGCCAGCAGCTTGATCGGGGGGCTAGCGGGAGGGCCCGGCACAGATACGCAGTATTTT. The V gene is TRBV5-1, the J gene TRBJ2-3; 12 bases are shared with TRBD2. Trimming removed 1 base from V and 1 base from J; junction bases left unmatched: 13. Per the germline V gene, CDR1 is SGHRS and CDR2 is YFSETQ. The CDR3 runs to 20 residues.

The rearrangement links TRBV10-2 to TRBJ1-1; no definite D call. CDR1 and CDR2 (germline): WSHSY, SAAADI. Deletions cut 2 bases from V and 0 bases from J, with 7 bases between. This CDR3 is built from 14 residues. The CDR3: CASSELTMNTEAFF. CDR3 in DNA: TGCGCCAGCAGTGAGCTTACCATGAACACTGAAGCTTTCTTT.

V is TRBV4-2 and J is TRBJ1-4; possibly TRBD1 for D (5 bases). V dropped 1 base and J dropped 7 bases, with 16 bases sitting between them. CDR3 length equals 16 residues. Germline V gene data show CDR1 as LGHNA and CDR2 as YNFKEQ. CDR3 residues: CASSQGGFGAGEKLFF. CDR3 DNA sequence: TGTGCCAGCAGCCAAGGGGGCTTTGGGGCCGGTGAAAAACTGTTTTTT.

The V and J genes are TRBV11-2 and TRBJ1-3, with 12 bases identical to TRBD1. The CDR3 totals 16 residues. CDR1 and CDR2 from the germline V gene are SGHAT and FQNNGV. After removal of 6 bases from V and 3 bases from J, the junction contained 6 bases not matched to a gene. CDR3 sequence (DNA): TGTGCCAGCAGTTCGGGACAGGGGGCAGTTGGAAACACCATATATTTT. Translating it yields CASSSGQGAVGNTIYF.

The J gene is TRBJ2-7, the V gene TRBV29-1; 10 bases align to TRBD1. The V segment lost 6 bases and the J segment 2 bases; nucleotides outside the gene matches: 4. The CDR3 extends over 13 amino acids. Germline V gene sequence: CDR1 SQVTM, CDR2 ANQGSEA. CDR3 DNA: TGCAGCGTCCGACAGGGGGCAACCTACGAGCAGTACTTC. Amino acid sequence: CSVRQGATYEQYF.

The rearrangement joins TRBV11-2 to TRBJ2-1; the D gene is possibly TRBD1 (5 bases). The CDR3 length is 14 residues. The V gene's germline CDR1 is SGHAT and CDR2 FQNNGV. V lost 8 bases and J 3 bases, leaving 14 bases between the germline ends. The DNA of the CDR3 is TGTGCCAGCTTAAAGGGGATAGGCTACAATGAGCAGTTCTTC. Translated, it gives CASLKGIGYNEQFF. The complete variable domain, with remaining parts taken from reference TRBV11-2 and TRBJ2-1, reads EAGVAQSPRYKIIEKRQSVAFWCNPISGHATLYWYQQILGQGPKLLIQFQNNGVVDDSQLPKDRFSAERLKGVDSTLKIQPAKLEDSAVYLCASLKGIGYNEQFFGPGTRLTVL.

This chain uses TRBV18 with TRBJ2-1; TRBD2 aligns across 13 bases. Looked up from germline, CDR1 is KGHSH and CDR2 is LQKENI. This CDR3 region has 15 residues. V trimming: 4 bases; J trimming: 5 bases; junction bases outside the gene matches: 2. CDR3 amino acids: CASSQGTSGNNEQFF. The CDR3 DNA is TGTGCCAGCTCACAAGGGACTAGCGGGAACAATGAGCAGTTCTTC. The whole variable domain, remainder taken from reference TRBV18 and TRBJ2-1, is NAGVMQNPRHLVRRRGQEARLRCSPMKGHSHVYWYRQLPEEGLKFMVYLQKENIIDESGMPKERFSAEFPKEGPSILRIQQVVRGDSAAYFCASSQGTSGNNEQFFGPGTRLTVL.

V and J are TRBV28 and TRBJ1-1; perhaps TRBD1 as D (6 bases). V dropped 6 bases and J dropped 3 bases, with 17 bases sitting between them. Germline loops: CDR1 MDHEN, CDR2 SYDVKM. This CDR3 is 15 amino acids long. CDR3 residues: CASSPYGGRYTEAFF. For the CDR3, the DNA is TGTGCCAGCAGCCCCTACGGGGGCCGGTACACTGAAGCTTTCTTT.

The rearrangement joins TRBV5-1 to TRBJ1-1; 11 bases agree with TRBD1. V was pared by 4 bases and J by 6 bases, with 5 bases of the junction left unmatched. The germline CDR1 and CDR2 sequences are SGHRS and YFSETQ. This CDR3 has 14 amino acids. This chain's CDR3 is CASSRGQGASEAFF. CDR3 sequence (DNA): TGCGCCAGCAGCCGAGGACAGGGGGCATCTGAAGCTTTCTTT.

The chain carries TRBV5-1 and TRBJ2-1; D not certain. V was shortened by 2 bases and J by 0 bases, with 9 bases between the two germline ends. The CDR3 is made up of 15 amino acids. The V gene's germline CDR1 is SGHRS and CDR2 YFSETQ. In nucleotides, the CDR3 is TGCGCCAGCAGCTTAGAAGATTCCTCCTACAATGAGCAGTTCTTC. This gives the protein CASSLEDSSYNEQFF.

The chain employs TRBV28 and TRBJ2-7, with D possibly being TRBD2 (5 bases). V dropped 8 bases and J dropped 0 bases, with 17 bases sitting between them. Germline V CDR1 and CDR2: MDHEN, SYDVKM. The length of the CDR3 is 15 residues. The DNA for the CDR3 is TGTGCCAGCGGCTTACAACGGGGTTTCTCCTACGAGCAGTACTTC. Translated: CASGLQRGFSYEQYF.

This clone has only one observation. The chain combines TRBV7-9 with TRBJ2-7; possibly TRBD1 for D (6 bases). Germline V gene data show CDR1 as SEHNR and CDR2 as FQNEAQ (reference sequence). This CDR3 region has 14 residues. V was cut by 7 bases and J by 2 bases, with 15 bases left in between. CDR3 sequence reads: CASTSAGDPYEQYF. CDR3 in DNA: TGTGCCAGCACCTCGGCAGGGGATCCCTACGAGCAGTACTTC.

This clone was seen only once. The chain carries TRBV27 and TRBJ2-1; D is possibly TRBD2 (6 bases). The V gene lost 2 bases and the J gene lost 2 bases, with 10 bases spanning the gap. Germline loops: CDR1 MNHEY, CDR2 SMNVEV (reference sequence). This CDR3 region has 15 residues. In nucleotides, the CDR3 is TGTGCCAGCAGTTTAAGCCGGAGGGCCTACAATGAGCAGTTCTTC. As protein: CASSLSRRAYNEQFF.

Points on this clone: In the same sample, other DNA sequences code for this CDR3. The V call is TRBV7-9, the J call TRBJ2-7; maybe TRBD1 (5 bases). This CDR3 has 14 amino acids. V was cut by 0 bases and J by 2 bases, with 8 bases left in between. Germline V gene sequence: CDR1 SEHNR, CDR2 FQNEAQ (reference sequence). The CDR3 region is CASSLAGVTYEQYF. In DNA, the CDR3 is TGTGCCAGCAGCTTAGCAGGGGTCACCTACGAGCAGTACTTC.

In this sample, this clone turned up a few times. CDR3 loop: CASSPSVAGASTDTQYF. Here the CDR3 DNA reads TGTGCCAGCAGTCCTTCCGTCGCGGGAGCCTCCACAGATACGCAGTATTTT. The rearrangement joins TRBV2 to TRBJ2-3; 7 nucleotides match TRBD2. The CDR3 is made up of 17 amino acids. V lost 5 bases to trimming and J lost 2 bases; unmatched junction nucleotides: 13. Germline CDR1 is SNHLY and CDR2 is FYNNEI.

The J gene is TRBJ2-7, the V gene TRBV28; D is tentatively TRBD1 or TRBD2 (5 bases each). The germline CDR1 and CDR2 sequences are MDHEN and SYDVKM. Trimming removed 4 bases at V and 1 base at J, with 17 bases between. The CDR3 runs to 16 residues. Written as DNA, the CDR3 is TGTGCCAGCAGTTCCTACTCCCGGGACGGTTCCTACGAGCAGTACTTC. Protein: CASSSYSRDGSYEQYF.

The genes are TRBV5-4 and TRBJ2-2, with D perhaps matching TRBD2 (5 bases). CDR1 is SGHNT and CDR2 is YYREEE in the germline V gene (reference sequence). The CDR3 totals 15 residues. V lost 0 bases and J lost 4, with 10 bases in between. DNA for the CDR3: TGTGCCAGCAGCTTGGGTGGGAGTGTCACCGGGGAGCTGTTTTTT. Protein product: CASSLGGSVTGELFF.

The V call is TRBV9, the J call TRBJ2-2; D is possibly TRBD2 (7 bases). Germline V gene data show CDR1 as SGDLS and CDR2 as YYNGEE. The CDR3 contains 17 residues. V was cut by 4 bases and J by 2 bases, with 18 bases left in between. CDR3 bases: TGTGCCAGCAGCCCGTTAGGGGGAGGGGGAAACACCGGGGAGCTGTTTTTT. Its translation: CASSPLGGGGNTGELFF.

For this clone: This sample also contains other DNA sequences that code for the same CDR3. The V call is TRBV5-1, the J call TRBJ2-5; D is ambiguous. CDR1 is SGHRS and CDR2 is YFSETQ in the germline V gene. V was trimmed by 1 base and J by 5 bases, leaving 3 bases between them. The CDR3 is 11 residues long. The CDR3 DNA reads TGCGCCAGCAGCTTGTGGGAGACCCAGTACTTC. It codes for CASSLWETQYF.

This chain links TRBV28 with TRBJ2-3, with a possible D match to TRBD1 (6 bases). The CDR3 covers 12 residues. V was clipped by 2 bases and J by 7 bases, with 7 bases between them. Germline CDR1 is MDHEN and CDR2 is SYDVKM. CDR3: CASSLRGNTQYF. The CDR3 DNA reads as TGTGCCAGCAGTTTAAGGGGGAATACGCAGTATTTT. Filled out from reference TRBV28 and TRBJ2-3, the complete variable domain reads DVKVTQSSRYLVKRTGEKVFLECVQDMDHENMFWYRQDPGLGLRLIYFSYDVKMKEKGDIPEGYSVSREKKERFSLILESASTNQTSMYLCASSLRGNTQYFGPGTRLTVL.

The gene calls are TRBV4-3 and TRBJ2-1; D remains unclear. This CDR3 region has 16 residues. The V end lost 0 bases, the J end lost 6 bases, and 15 bases lay between the germline ends. Germline CDR1 LGHNA, CDR2 YSLEER. CDR3 sequence reads: CASSQDQSRVGNEQFF. The CDR3 region has the DNA TGCGCCAGCAGCCAAGATCAAAGCCGTGTGGGCAATGAGCAGTTCTTC.

This clone has a single count. This chain joins TRBV21-1 and TRBJ1-5. TRBV21-1 is listed as a pseudogene. CDR3 length: 15 amino acids. In DNA form, the CDR3 reads TGTGCCAGCAGCAATGTTAAGGGGACCAATCAGCCCCAGCATTTT. Amino acid sequence: CASSNVKGTNQPQHF.

This clone has a handful of counts. The chain's CDR3 is CASRLEGAPTDTQYF. CDR3 nucleotides: TGTGCCAGCAGACTCGAGGGGGCGCCTACAGATACGCAGTATTTT. The rearrangement joins TRBV5-6 to TRBJ2-3; 7 positions match TRBD1. With 5 bases clipped from V and 3 bases from J, the junction kept 9 bases outside the gene matches. The length of the CDR3 is 15 residues. The germline CDR1 and CDR2 sequences are SGHDT and YYEEEE.

This chain uses TRBV5-1 with TRBJ2-3, with TRBD2 identical over 7 bases. Germline V gene sequence: CDR1 SGHRS, CDR2 YFSETQ. The CDR3 runs to 14 residues. V shed 2 bases and J 2 bases; nucleotides not matched to a gene: 2. CDR3 sequence reads: CASSFGDYTDTQYF. The CDR3 coding sequence is TGCGCCAGCAGCTTCGGGGACTACACAGATACGCAGTATTTT.

The chain recombines TRBV6-1 with TRBJ1-2; D unresolved. The germline V gene encodes CDR1 MNHNS and CDR2 SASEGT. V lost 6 bases and J lost 3, with 14 bases in between. This CDR3 contains 14 residues. The CDR3 spells CASREIGLDYGYTF. The CDR3 region has the DNA TGTGCCAGCAGGGAGATCGGGCTCGACTATGGCTACACCTTC.

The V and J genes are TRBV5-1 and TRBJ2-1; 11 bases line up with TRBD2. The CDR3 contains 17 residues. Trimming removed 0 bases from V and 5 bases from J; junction bases left unmatched: 7. Germline CDR1 reads SGHRS; CDR2 reads YFSETQ. The CDR3 is CASSLVSSGRPNNEQFF. The CDR3 nucleotides read TGCGCCAGCAGCTTGGTGTCTAGCGGGAGGCCAAACAATGAGCAGTTCTTC.

The J gene is TRBJ1-5, the V gene TRBV21-1; TRBD1 was called by the table and not checked on the DNA. TRBV21-1 constitutes a pseudogene. The CDR3 loop spans 22 amino acids. In DNA, the CDR3 is TGTGCCAGCACCAATAAGGGTCCTGGAGACAGGGCATGGAGGAGTAGCAATCAGCCCCAGCATTTT. This encodes CASTNKGPGDRAWRSSNQPQHF.

This clone was recorded only once. The V and J genes are TRBV6-1 and TRBJ1-4; 9 bases align to TRBD1. The CDR3 length is 15 residues. Per the germline V gene, CDR1 is MNHNS and CDR2 is SASEGT. J lost 8 bases, V lost 2 bases, and 6 bases had no gene match. In DNA form, the CDR3 reads TGTGCCAGCAGTGAACCCGGGACAGGGCTCGAAAAACTGTTTTTT. Residues: CASSEPGTGLEKLFF.